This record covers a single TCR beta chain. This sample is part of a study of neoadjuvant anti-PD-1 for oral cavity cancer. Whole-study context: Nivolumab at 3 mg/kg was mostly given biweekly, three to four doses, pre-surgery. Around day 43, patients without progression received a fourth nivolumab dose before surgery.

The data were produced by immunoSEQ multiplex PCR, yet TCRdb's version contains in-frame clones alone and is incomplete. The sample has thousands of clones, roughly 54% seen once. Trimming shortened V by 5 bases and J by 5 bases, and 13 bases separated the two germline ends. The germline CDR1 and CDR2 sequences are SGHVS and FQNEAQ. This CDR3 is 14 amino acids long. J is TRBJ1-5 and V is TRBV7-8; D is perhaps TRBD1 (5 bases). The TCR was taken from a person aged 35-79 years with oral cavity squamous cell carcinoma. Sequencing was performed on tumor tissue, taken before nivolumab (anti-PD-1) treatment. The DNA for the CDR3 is TGTGCCAGCAGCCGCAGGGCTAGGGATCAGCCCCAGCATTTT. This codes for CASSRRARDQPQHF. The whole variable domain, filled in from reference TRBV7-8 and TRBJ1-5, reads GAGVSQSPRYKVAKRGQDVALRCDPISGHVSLFWYQQALGQGPEFLTYFQNEAQLDKSGLPSDRFFAERPEGSVSTLKIQRTQQEDSAVYLCASSRRARDQPQHFGDGTRLSIL.